The 20 T cell receptor beta chains reported below all come from one sample, sequenced in a study of shared clonotypes between healthy human individuals (TCRdb year 2020). The library was produced with the immunoSEQ multiplex PCR assay. TCRdb carries this immuneACCESS record with in-frame sequences only. Its versions omit some clonotypes, under half of them owing to an unresolved V gene in the studies checked, with the rest unexplained. Present in this sample are roughly 2.1 million clones, about 92% of which were seen just once. Of the sample, around 1.7% is held by the ten largest clones. For the CD8 naive samples, CD45RO-negative cells were positively selected for CCR7, yielding a CD45RA+CCR7+ population from which TemRA cells were excluded. Sequenced material: naive CD8+ T cells from PBMCs. The cell subset or site label for this specimen denotes: CD45RA+CCR7+. These receptors were obtained from a man aged 18-30 years in good health. Some clones in this sample may be carry-over from other donors' samples.

This chain uses TRBV4-1 with TRBJ2-1; D perhaps matches TRBD2 (6 bases). The CDR3 covers 16 residues. CDR1 and CDR2 (germline): MGHRA, YSYEKL. The V end was cut by 1 base, the J end by 9 bases, with 19 bases between. Written as DNA, the CDR3 is TGCGCCAGCAGCCAAGTTGGGGGGTATAGGATAGGTGAGCAGTTCTTC. This encodes CASSQVGGYRIGEQFF.

This chain joins TRBV12-5 and TRBJ2-3, with TRBD1 matching over 7 bases. The germline V gene encodes CDR1 LGHNT and CDR2 FRNRAP. V gave up 3 bases and J gave up 3 bases; unmatched junction bases: 6. The CDR3 totals 15 residues. The CDR3 bases are TGTGCTAGTGGTTTAGGGACAGTGGGGACAGATACGCAGTATTTT. Translating gives CASGLGTVGTDTQYF.

The chain carries TRBV28 and TRBJ1-3; D is unresolved. CDR1 MDHEN and CDR2 SYDVKM come from the germline V gene. The CDR3 spans 17 residues. Trimming removed 3 bases from V and 1 base from J, with 16 bases in between. The CDR3 DNA reads TGTGCCAGCAGTTTTGGGCAGCTATTTCTTTCTGGAAACACCATATATTTT. This encodes CASSFGQLFLSGNTIYF.

This rearrangement joins TRBV6-6 to TRBJ2-3; TRBD1 matches at 7 bases. This CDR3 contains 16 residues. The junction had 10 bases not matched to a gene; V was cut back by 2 bases and J by 5 bases. CDR1 MNHNY and CDR2 SVGAGI come from the germline V gene (reference sequence). Here the CDR3 DNA reads TGTGCCAGCAGTTACGTTTATCCCACAGGGGTAGATACGCAGTATTTT. This encodes CASSYVYPTGVDTQYF.

This chain links TRBV29-1 with TRBJ2-7, with TRBD1 as a possible D gene (7 bases). V dropped 4 bases and J dropped 2 bases, with 15 bases sitting between them. This CDR3 region has 14 residues. CDR1 is SQVTM and CDR2 is ANQGSEA in the germline V gene. CDR3 protein: CSVVGGGKAYEQYF. The CDR3 DNA is TGCAGCGTTGTAGGGGGCGGGAAGGCCTACGAGCAGTACTTC.

The chain joins TRBV9 to TRBJ2-1, with D maybe TRBD1 (6 bases). Trimming left V 0 bases short and J 8 bases short, with 9 bases between. Germline CDR1 SGDLS, CDR2 YYNGEE. This CDR3 region has 13 residues. In DNA form, the CDR3 reads TGTGCCAGCAGCGTAGTTGAGGGGGATGAGCAGTTCTTC. It specifies CASSVVEGDEQFF. Full variable domain (outside the CDR3, taken from reference TRBV9 and TRBJ2-1): DSGVTQTPKHLITATGQRVTLRCSPRSGDLSVYWYQQSLDQGLQFLIQYYNGEERAKGNILERFSAQQFPDLHSELNLSSLELGDSALYFCASSVVEGDEQFFGPGTRLTVL.

The CDR3 sequence: CASSQFGTASYEQYF. In nucleotides, the CDR3 is TGCGCCAGCAGCCAGTTCGGGACAGCTTCCTACGAGCAGTACTTC. The rearrangement links TRBV5-1 to TRBJ2-7; 7 bases match TRBD1. The junction had 8 bases not matched to a gene; V was cut back by 4 bases and J by 1 base. CDR3 length: 15 amino acids. CDR1 SGHRS and CDR2 YFSETQ come from the germline V gene.

The chain recombines TRBV28 with TRBJ2-7; D assignment may be TRBD1 or TRBD2 (6 bases each). With 6 bases removed from V and 3 bases from J, the gap between germline ends came to 21 bases. The germline gives CDR1 MDHEN, CDR2 SYDVKM. The CDR3 loop spans 16 amino acids. The CDR3 protein is CASSRSTGEGGYEQYF. In nucleotides, the CDR3 is TGTGCCAGCAGCCGTTCAACGGGAGAGGGGGGCTACGAGCAGTACTTC.

The V and J genes are TRBV5-6 and TRBJ2-3; D might be TRBD2 (6 bases). There are 16 residues in the CDR3. Germline V CDR1 and CDR2: SGHDT, YYEEEE. V was shortened by 0 bases and J by 6 bases, with 17 bases between the two germline ends. The CDR3 loop reads CASSLEVGGVSDTQYF. For the CDR3, the DNA is TGTGCCAGCAGCTTGGAAGTGGGCGGGGTATCGGATACGCAGTATTTT.

The chain combines TRBV28 with TRBJ2-1; D gene ambiguous. Germline loops: CDR1 MDHEN, CDR2 SYDVKM. This CDR3 is built from 14 residues. The germline V and J ends were trimmed by 5 bases and 10 bases, with 18 bases remaining between them. CDR3 protein: CASSGSQPLPEQFF. CDR3 in DNA: TGTGCCAGCAGTGGTAGCCAGCCACTCCCAGAGCAGTTCTTC.

This chain connects TRBV9 to TRBJ2-3; D not certain. CDR3 length: 14 amino acids. Germline V CDR1 and CDR2: SGDLS, YYNGEE. V was shortened by 2 bases and J by 2 bases, with 9 bases between the two germline ends. Here the CDR3 reads CASSVSALTDTQYF. In DNA form, the CDR3 reads TGTGCCAGCAGCGTGAGTGCACTCACAGATACGCAGTATTTT.

The gene calls are TRBV9 and TRBJ2-1; D might be TRBD1 (7 bases). The germline V and J ends were trimmed by 2 bases and 4 bases, with 19 bases remaining between them. Germline CDR1 reads SGDLS; CDR2 reads YYNGEE. The CDR3 is 17 residues long. In DNA form, the CDR3 reads TGTGCCAGCAGCGTGTTCGACGGTCAGGGGGGTTACAATGAGCAGTTCTTC. This codes for CASSVFDGQGGYNEQFF.

The V gene is TRBV7-9, the J gene TRBJ1-3; 10 nucleotides match TRBD1. Germline V gene lookup returns CDR1 SEHNR and CDR2 FQNEAQ (reference sequence). CDR3 length equals 16 residues. Trimming cost V 8 bases and J 0 bases; bases outside gene matches: 7. The CDR3 here is CASRQGAPNSGNTIYF. The CDR3 DNA reads as TGTGCCAGCCGACAGGGGGCTCCTAACTCTGGAAACACCATATATTTT.

The sample holds a few counts of this clone. This chain uses TRBV29-1 with TRBJ1-1; 7 nucleotides agree with TRBD1. Losses at the gene ends were 4 bases for V and 3 bases for J; bases not matched to a gene: 5. Germline values: CDR1 SQVTM, CDR2 ANQGSEA. There are 13 residues in the CDR3. DNA of the CDR3: TGCAGCGTTGGCACAGGGGATTACACTGAAGCTTTCTTT. It is translated as CSVGTGDYTEAFF.

V and J are TRBV7-8 and TRBJ2-1, with TRBD1 identical over 7 bases. The V segment lost 4 bases and the J segment 8 bases; nucleotides outside the gene matches: 2. CDR1 SGHVS and CDR2 FQNEAQ come from the germline V gene. The CDR3 covers 12 residues. CDR3 in amino acids: CASSSTGDEQFF. The CDR3 nucleotides are TGTGCCAGCAGCTCCACAGGGGATGAGCAGTTCTTC.

CDR3 bases: TGTGCCAGCAGCACCAACCGGGGAGAGGGGGGAAAACTGTTTTTT. Translation gives CASSTNRGEGGKLFF. The V gene is TRBV13, the J gene TRBJ1-4; weak D call: TRBD1 (6 bases). The CDR3 totals 15 residues. The germline V gene has CDR1 PRHDT and CDR2 FYEKMQ (reference sequence). Trimming pared 5 bases from V and 10 bases from J, leaving 20 bases between. The full variable domain, rest sourced from reference TRBV13 and TRBJ1-4, is AAGVIQSPRHLIKEKRETATLKCYPIPRHDTVYWYQQGPGQDPQFLISFYEKMQSDKGSIPDRFSAQQFSDYHSELNMSSLELGDSALYFCASSTNRGEGGKLFFGSGTQLSVL.

This chain joins TRBV11-2 and TRBJ1-1; D is unresolved. Looked up from germline, CDR1 is SGHAT and CDR2 is FQNNGV. The CDR3 is 11 residues long. V was trimmed by 5 bases and J by 8 bases, leaving 9 bases between them. CDR3 amino acids: CASSRASEAFF. The DNA of the CDR3 is TGTGCCAGCAGCAGGGCTTCCGAAGCTTTCTTT.

V and J are TRBV15 and TRBJ2-7; D remains ambiguous. The V gene lost 0 bases and the J gene lost 6 bases, with 9 bases spanning the gap. CDR3 length: 13 amino acids. Germline V CDR1 and CDR2: LNHNV, YYDKDF (reference sequence). The CDR3 sequence: CATSRDLSVEQYF. The CDR3 DNA reads TGTGCCACCAGCAGAGATCTGAGCGTCGAGCAGTACTTC. The full variable domain, its missing parts supplied by reference TRBV15 and TRBJ2-7, is DAMVIQNPRYQVTQFGKPVTLSCSQTLNHNVMYWYQQKSSQAPKLLFHYYDKDFNNEADTPDNFQSRRPNTSFCFLDIRSPGLGDTAMYLCATSRDLSVEQYFGPGTRLTVT.

The rearrangement links TRBV6-1 to TRBJ2-6; perhaps TRBD1 as D (5 bases). Germline V gene data show CDR1 as MNHNS and CDR2 as SASEGT. The CDR3 is 14 residues long. Trimming removed 4 bases at V and 3 bases at J, with 7 bases between. The CDR3 coding sequence is TGTGCCAGCAGTGGCAGGGATGGGGCCAACGTCCTGACTTTC. It codes for CASSGRDGANVLTF.

The rearrangement uses TRBV10-3 and TRBJ1-3, with D possibly matching TRBD1 (5 bases). Germline CDR1 reads ENHRY; CDR2 reads SYGVKD. The CDR3 has 17 residues. V lost 0 bases, J lost 2 bases, and 14 bases lay in between. The chain's CDR3 is CAISESRDSRAGNTIYF. The CDR3 DNA follows: TGTGCCATCAGTGAGTCGAGAGACAGTCGGGCTGGAAACACCATATATTTT.